This T cell receptor (beta chain) was documented in a study of T cells in Graves' hyperthyroidism and ophthalmopathy. Whole-study results and caveats: Ophthalmopathy was model-predicted a median about 7.1 months pre-onset. Appearing also in blood were most of the thyroid clonotypes expanded above 0.001. Ophthalmopathy was distinguished from stable hyperthyroidism by 13 V-J signatures.

This clonotype was found many times. Its target is unknown. The TCR beta CDR3 regions underwent amplification using RNA transcripts as the source. First-round RT-PCR of the TCR CDR3 relied on the HTBI primer set. Using its own MiXCR run on the multiplex PCR reads, TCRdb lists one record per CDR3 protein. The sample holds about 550,000 distinct CDR3 sequences, under 25% seen once. CDR3 length: 17 residues. J was trimmed by 4 bases and V by 5 bases; bases with no gene match: 17. Germline V gene data show CDR1 as SGHAT and CDR2 as FQDESV (reference sequence). Diagnostic assessment was based on clinical symptoms, serum thyroxine and TRAb, thyroid ultrasound and orbital computed tomography.

The sequencing sample was made of blood. This TCR derives from a man aged 18-30 years with Graves' hyperthyroidism. The V gene is TRBV11-1, the J gene TRBJ2-7; 7 bases fit TRBD2. The CDR3 bases are TGTGCCAGCAGCCACCCCGCAGATTGGGGGGGATCATACGAGCAGTACTTC. Protein: CASSHPADWGGSYEQYF.